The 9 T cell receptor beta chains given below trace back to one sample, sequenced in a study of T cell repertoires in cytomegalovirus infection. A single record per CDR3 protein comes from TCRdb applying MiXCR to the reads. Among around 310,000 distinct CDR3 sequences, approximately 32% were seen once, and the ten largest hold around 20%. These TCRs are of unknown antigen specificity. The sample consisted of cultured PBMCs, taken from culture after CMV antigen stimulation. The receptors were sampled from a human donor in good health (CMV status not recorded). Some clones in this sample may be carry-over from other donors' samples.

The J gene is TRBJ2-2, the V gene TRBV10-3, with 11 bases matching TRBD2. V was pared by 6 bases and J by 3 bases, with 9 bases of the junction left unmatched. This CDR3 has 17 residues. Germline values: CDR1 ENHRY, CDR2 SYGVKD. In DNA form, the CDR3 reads TGTGCCATCAGGGCCCTCCTGACTAGCGGGGACACCGGGGAGCTGTTTTTT. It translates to CAIRALLTSGDTGELFF.

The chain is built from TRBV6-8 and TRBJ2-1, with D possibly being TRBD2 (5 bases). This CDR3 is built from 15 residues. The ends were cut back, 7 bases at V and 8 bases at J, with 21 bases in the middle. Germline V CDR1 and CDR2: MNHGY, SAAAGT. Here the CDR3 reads CASIPEGRLRDEQFF. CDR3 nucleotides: TGTGCCAGCATCCCTGAAGGACGACTGAGGGATGAGCAGTTCTTC.

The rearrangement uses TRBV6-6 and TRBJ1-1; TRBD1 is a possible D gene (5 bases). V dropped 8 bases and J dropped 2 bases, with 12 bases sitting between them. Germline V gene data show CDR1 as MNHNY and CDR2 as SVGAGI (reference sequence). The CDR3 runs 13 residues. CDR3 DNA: TGTGCCAGCTTCGACAGCCTTAACACTGAAGCTTTCTTT. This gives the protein CASFDSLNTEAFF.

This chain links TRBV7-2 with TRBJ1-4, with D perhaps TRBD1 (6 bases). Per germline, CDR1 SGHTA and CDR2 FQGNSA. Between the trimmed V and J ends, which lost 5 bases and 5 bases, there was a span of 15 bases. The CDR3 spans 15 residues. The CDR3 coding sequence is TGTGCCAGCAGCGTACAGGGATCTTGGAATGAAAAACTGTTTTTT. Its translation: CASSVQGSWNEKLFF.

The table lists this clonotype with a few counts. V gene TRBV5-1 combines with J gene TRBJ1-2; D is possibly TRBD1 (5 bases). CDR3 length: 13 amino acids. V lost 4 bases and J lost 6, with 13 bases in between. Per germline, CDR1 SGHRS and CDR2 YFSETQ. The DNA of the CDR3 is TGCGCCAGCAGCCCGGGACGGGCGAATGGCTACACCTTC. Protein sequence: CASSPGRANGYTF.

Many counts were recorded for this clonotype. The CDR3, as DNA: TGTGCCAGCAAGGGCGACAGGGGCCAGTATCCTAACTATGGCTACACCTTC. Protein sequence: CASKGDRGQYPNYGYTF. The rearrangement links TRBV28 to TRBJ1-2; TRBD1 matches 8 bases. This CDR3 spans 17 amino acids. V shed 7 bases, J shed 0 bases, and the junction held 13 bases outside the gene matches. Germline CDR1 is MDHEN and CDR2 is SYDVKM.

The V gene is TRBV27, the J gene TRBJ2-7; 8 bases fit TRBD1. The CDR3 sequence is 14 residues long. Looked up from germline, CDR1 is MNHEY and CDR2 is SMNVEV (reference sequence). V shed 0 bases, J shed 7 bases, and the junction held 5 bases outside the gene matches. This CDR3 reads CASSLSAGGSEQYF. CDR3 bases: TGTGCCAGCAGTTTATCGGCAGGGGGCAGTGAGCAGTACTTC.

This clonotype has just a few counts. DNA for the CDR3: TGTGCCAGCAGTTTTCCCCACAAAATAACAGGGCGATCCTACAATGAGCAGTTCTTC. It encodes CASSFPHKITGRSYNEQFF. The rearrangement links TRBV12-3 or TRBV12-4 to TRBJ2-1, with a weak D call TRBD1 (6 bases). The CDR3 is made up of 19 amino acids. The ends were cut back, 3 bases at V and 1 base at J, with 22 bases in the middle.

Here the CDR3 reads CASSEQGDRNEQFF. The CDR3 region has the DNA TGTGCCAGCAGTGAGCAGGGGGATCGCAATGAGCAGTTCTTC. The rearrangement links TRBV2 to TRBJ2-1; 7 bases line up with TRBD1. The V and J ends lost 3 bases and 6 bases, in that order; junction bases with no gene match: 5. Germline V gene sequence: CDR1 SNHLY, CDR2 FYNNEI. This CDR3 spans 14 amino acids. Drawing the rest from reference TRBV2 and TRBJ2-1, the complete variable domain is EPEVTQTPSHQVTQMGQEVILRCVPISNHLYFYWYRQILGQKVEFLVSFYNNEISEKSEIFDDQFSVERPDGSNFTLKIRSTKLEDSAMYFCASSEQGDRNEQFFGPGTRLTVL.